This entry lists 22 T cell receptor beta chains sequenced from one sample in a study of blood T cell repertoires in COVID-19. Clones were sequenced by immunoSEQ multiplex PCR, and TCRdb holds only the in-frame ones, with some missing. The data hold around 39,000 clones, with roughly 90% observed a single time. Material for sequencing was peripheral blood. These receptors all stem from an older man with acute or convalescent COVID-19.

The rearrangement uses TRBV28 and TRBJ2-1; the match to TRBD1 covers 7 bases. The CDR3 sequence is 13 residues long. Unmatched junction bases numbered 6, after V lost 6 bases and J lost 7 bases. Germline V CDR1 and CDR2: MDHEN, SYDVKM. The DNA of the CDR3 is TGTGCCAGCAGCTACCAACAGGGGAATGAGCAGTTCTTC. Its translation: CASSYQQGNEQFF.

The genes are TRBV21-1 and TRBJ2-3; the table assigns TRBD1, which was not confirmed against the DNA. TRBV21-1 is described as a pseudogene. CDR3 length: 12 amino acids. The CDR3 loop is CASRGSTDTQYF. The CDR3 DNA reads TGTGCCAGCAGGGGCAGCACAGATACGCAGTATTTT.

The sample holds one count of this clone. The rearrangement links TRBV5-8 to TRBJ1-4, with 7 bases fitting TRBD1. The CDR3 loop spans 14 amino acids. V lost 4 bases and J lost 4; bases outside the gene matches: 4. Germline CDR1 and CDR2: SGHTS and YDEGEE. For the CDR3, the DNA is TGTGCCAGCAGCCACGACAGGGATAATGAAAAACTGTTTTTT. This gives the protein CASSHDRDNEKLFF.

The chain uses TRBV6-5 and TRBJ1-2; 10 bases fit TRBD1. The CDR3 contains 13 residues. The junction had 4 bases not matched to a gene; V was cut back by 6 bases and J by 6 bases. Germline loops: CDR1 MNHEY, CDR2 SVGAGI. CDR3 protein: CASRTTGGDGYTF. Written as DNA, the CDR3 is TGTGCCAGCAGGACGACAGGGGGCGATGGCTACACCTTC.

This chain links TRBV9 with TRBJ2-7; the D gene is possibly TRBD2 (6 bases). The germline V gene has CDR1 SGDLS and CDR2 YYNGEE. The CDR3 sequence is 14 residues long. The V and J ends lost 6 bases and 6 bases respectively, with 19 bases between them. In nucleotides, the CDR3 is TGTGCCAGCACCCCCGGCGGAGGGGTGTCCGAGCAGTACTTC. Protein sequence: CASTPGGGVSEQYF.

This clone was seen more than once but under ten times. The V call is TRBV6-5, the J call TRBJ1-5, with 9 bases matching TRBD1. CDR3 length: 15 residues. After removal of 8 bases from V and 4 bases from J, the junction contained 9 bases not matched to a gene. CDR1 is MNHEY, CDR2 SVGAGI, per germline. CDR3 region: CASLPGQGRNQPQHF. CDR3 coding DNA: TGTGCCAGCTTACCGGGACAGGGAAGAAATCAGCCCCAGCATTTT.

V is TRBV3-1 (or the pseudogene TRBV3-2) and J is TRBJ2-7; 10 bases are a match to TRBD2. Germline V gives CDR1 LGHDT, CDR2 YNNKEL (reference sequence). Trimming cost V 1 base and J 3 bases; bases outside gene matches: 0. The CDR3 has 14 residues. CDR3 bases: TGTGCCAGCAGCCAAGCTAGCGGGAGCTACGAGCAGTACTTC. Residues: CASSQASGSYEQYF.

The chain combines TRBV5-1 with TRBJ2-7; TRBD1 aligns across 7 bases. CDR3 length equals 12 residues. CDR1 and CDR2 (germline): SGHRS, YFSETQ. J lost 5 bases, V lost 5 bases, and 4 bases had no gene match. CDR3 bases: TGCGCCAGCAGAGAGACAGGGAACGAGCAGTACTTC. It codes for CASRETGNEQYF.

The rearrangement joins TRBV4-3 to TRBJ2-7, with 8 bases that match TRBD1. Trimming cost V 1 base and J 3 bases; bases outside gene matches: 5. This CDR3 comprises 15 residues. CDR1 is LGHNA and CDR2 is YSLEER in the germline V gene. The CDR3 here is CASSQAQGADYEQYF. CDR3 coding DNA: TGCGCCAGCAGCCAAGCTCAGGGGGCTGACTACGAGCAGTACTTC.

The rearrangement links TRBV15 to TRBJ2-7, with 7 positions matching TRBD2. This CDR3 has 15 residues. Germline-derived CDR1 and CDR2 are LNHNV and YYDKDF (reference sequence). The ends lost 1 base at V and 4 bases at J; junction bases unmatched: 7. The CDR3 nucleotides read TGTGCCACCAGCAGAGTGGCTAGCGGTTTTTACGAGCAGTACTTC. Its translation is CATSRVASGFYEQYF.

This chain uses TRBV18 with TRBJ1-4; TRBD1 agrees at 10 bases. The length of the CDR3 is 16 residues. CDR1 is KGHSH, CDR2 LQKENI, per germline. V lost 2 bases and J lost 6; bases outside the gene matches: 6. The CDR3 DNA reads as TGTGCCAGCTCACCAAACCGACAGGGGGCGGATGAAAAACTGTTTTTT. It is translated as CASSPNRQGADEKLFF.

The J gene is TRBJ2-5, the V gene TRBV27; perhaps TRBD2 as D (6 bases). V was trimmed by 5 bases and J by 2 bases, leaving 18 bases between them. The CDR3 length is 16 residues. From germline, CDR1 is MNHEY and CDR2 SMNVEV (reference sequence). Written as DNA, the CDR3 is TGTGCCAGCAGTATAGCGGCAAGTCTACCGCAAGAGACCCAGTACTTC. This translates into CASSIAASLPQETQYF.

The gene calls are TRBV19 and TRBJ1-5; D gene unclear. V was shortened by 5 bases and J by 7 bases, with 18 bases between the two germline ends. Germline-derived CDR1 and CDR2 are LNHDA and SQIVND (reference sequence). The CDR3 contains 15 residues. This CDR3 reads CASSRSLGRSQPQHF. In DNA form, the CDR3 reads TGTGCCAGTAGTCGGTCACTAGGGAGAAGCCAGCCCCAGCATTTT.

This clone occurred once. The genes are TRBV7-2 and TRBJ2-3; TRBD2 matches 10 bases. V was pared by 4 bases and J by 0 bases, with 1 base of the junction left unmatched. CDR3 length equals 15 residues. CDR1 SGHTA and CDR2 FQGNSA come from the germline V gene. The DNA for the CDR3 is TGTGCCAGCAGCTCTAGCGGGGGAAGCACAGATACGCAGTATTTT. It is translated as CASSSSGGSTDTQYF.

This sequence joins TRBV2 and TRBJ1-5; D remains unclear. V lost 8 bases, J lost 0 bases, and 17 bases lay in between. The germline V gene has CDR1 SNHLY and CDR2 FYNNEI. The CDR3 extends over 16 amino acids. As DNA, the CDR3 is TGTGCCAGCCGGACGCAAGCGGGGATTAGCAATCAGCCCCAGCATTTT. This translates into CASRTQAGISNQPQHF.

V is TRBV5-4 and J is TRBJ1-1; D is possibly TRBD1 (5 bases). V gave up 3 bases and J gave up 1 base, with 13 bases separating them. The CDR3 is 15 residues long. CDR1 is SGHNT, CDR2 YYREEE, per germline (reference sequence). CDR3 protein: CASSSGTSPNTEAFF. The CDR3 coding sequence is TGTGCCAGCAGCTCCGGGACTTCCCCGAACACTGAAGCTTTCTTT.

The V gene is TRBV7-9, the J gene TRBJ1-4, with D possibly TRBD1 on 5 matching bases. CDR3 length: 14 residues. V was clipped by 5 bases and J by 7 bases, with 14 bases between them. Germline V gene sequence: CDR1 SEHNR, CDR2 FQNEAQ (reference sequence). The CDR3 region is CASSRTPESEKLFF. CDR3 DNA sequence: TGTGCCAGCAGCCGGACACCGGAGAGTGAAAAACTGTTTTTT.

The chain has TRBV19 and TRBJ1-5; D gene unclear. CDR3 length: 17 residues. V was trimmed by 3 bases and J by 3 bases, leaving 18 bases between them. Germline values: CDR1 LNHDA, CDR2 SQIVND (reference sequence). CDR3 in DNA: TGTGCCAGTAGTATTTCCGGTCTCTCAGGCCCCAATCAGCCCCAGCATTTT. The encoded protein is CASSISGLSGPNQPQHF.

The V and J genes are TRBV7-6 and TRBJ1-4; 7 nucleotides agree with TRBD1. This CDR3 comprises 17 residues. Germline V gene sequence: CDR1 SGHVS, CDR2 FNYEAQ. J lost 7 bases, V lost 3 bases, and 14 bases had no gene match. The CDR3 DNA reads TGTGCCAGCAGCTTCCGCCCACCGGGACAGTTATCTGAAAAACTGTTTTTT. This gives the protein CASSFRPPGQLSEKLFF.

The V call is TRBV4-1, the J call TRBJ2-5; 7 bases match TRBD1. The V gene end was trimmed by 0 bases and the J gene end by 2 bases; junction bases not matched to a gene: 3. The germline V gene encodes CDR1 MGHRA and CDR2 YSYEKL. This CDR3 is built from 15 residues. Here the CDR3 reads CASSQDQTGQETQYF. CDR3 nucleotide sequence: TGCGCCAGCAGCCAAGATCAGACAGGGCAAGAGACCCAGTACTTC.

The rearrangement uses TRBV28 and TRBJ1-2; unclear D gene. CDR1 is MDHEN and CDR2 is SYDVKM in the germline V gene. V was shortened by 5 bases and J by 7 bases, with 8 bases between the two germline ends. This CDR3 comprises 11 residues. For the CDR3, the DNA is TGTGCCAGCAGTGGGGAGCGTGGCTACACCTTC. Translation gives CASSGERGYTF.

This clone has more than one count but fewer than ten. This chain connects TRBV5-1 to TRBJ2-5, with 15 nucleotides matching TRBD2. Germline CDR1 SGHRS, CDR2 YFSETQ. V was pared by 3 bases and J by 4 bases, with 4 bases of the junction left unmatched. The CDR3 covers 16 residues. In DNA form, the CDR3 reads TGCGCCAGCAGCTCCGGACTAGCGGGAGGGGCAGAGACCCAGTACTTC. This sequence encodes CASSSGLAGGAETQYF.